This TCR beta chain was recorded in a study of T cells in Graves' hyperthyroidism and ophthalmopathy. Amplification of TCR beta CDR3 regions used RNA as the template. A set of HTBI primers served as the primers for a first-round RT-PCR of the TCR CDR3. TCRdb re-analysed the multiplex PCR reads in MiXCR, keeping a single row per CDR3 protein. Here the sample spans 600,000 or so distinct CDR3 sequences, around 16% being singletons. At least ten counts were recorded for this clonotype. Trimming removed 5 bases from V and 5 bases from J; junction bases left unmatched: 4. Looked up from germline, CDR1 is LGHDT and CDR2 is YNNKEL (reference sequence). The CDR3 contains 15 residues.

The receptor was isolated from a woman aged 25 to 39 with Graves' hyperthyroidism. The genes are TRBV3-1 and TRBJ1-4; 11 bases are shared with TRBD1. What was sequenced was blood. The CDR3 spells CASSTRDRGNEKLFF. In DNA form, the CDR3 reads TGTGCCAGCAGCACCCGGGACAGGGGGAATGAAAAACTGTTTTTT.